A selection of T cell receptor beta chains follows, all from one sample in a study of regulatory T cells in long-lasting Graves disease. TCRdb analysed the multiplex PCR reads with MiXCR anew, one entry per CDR3 protein. The sample carries approximately 350,000 distinct CDR3 sequences, roughly 20% recorded once. The sample in question was peripheral blood mononuclear cells (PBMCs), obtained when the disease was refractory, from a patient treated with antithyroid drugs. All receptors derive from a middle-aged woman with Graves disease. Each CDR3 is given with its conserved first and last residue. D genes are given only for firm matches. The size field is filled for only some rows; it gives once, few, many or a size class.

size: NA
V: TRBV4-1
length: 14
J: TRBJ2-7
D: TRBD2
DNA: TGCGCCAGCAGCCTACTAGCGGGAGGTGACGAGCAGTACTTC
CDR3: CASSLLAGGDEQYF

size: NA
V: TRBV7-2
length: 19
J: TRBJ2-7
D: TRBD2
DNA: TGTGCCAGCAGCCCGACGTTAGGGCTAGCGGGAGGGACATCCTACGAGCAGTACTTC
CDR3: CASSPTLGLAGGTSYEQYF

size: many
V: TRBV10-3
length: 12
J: TRBJ1-2
D: NA
DNA: TGTGCCATCAGTGAGTTGAACTATGGCTACACCTTC
CDR3: CAISELNYGYTF

size: many
V: TRBV6-1
length: 15
J: TRBJ1-1
D: NA
DNA: TGTGCCAGCACCAGAGAGAGGACACCAAACACTGAAGCTTTCTTT
CDR3: CASTRERTPNTEAFF

size: many
V: TRBV6-1
length: 12
J: TRBJ2-7
D: NA
DNA: TGTGCCAGCAGTCTAATGGAGGGGGAGCAGTACTTC
CDR3: CASSLMEGEQYF

size: few
V: TRBV19
length: 12
J: TRBJ1-1
D: NA
DNA: TGTGCCAGTACCCCCGTATCAGGTGAAGCTTTCTTT
CDR3: CASTPVSGEAFF

size: NA
V: TRBV12-3/TRBV12-4
length: 17
J: TRBJ2-7
D: TRBD2
DNA: TGTGCCAGCAGCCGGGGGGCTAGCGGGAAAGGCTTCTACGAGCAGTACTTC
CDR3: CASSRGASGKGFYEQYF

size: few
V: TRBV2
length: 15
J: TRBJ1-5
D: NA
DNA: TGTGCCAGCAGTCCGGATAGGGCCAGTGATCAGCCCCAGCATTTT
CDR3: CASSPDRASDQPQHF

size: NA
V: TRBV9
length: 18
J: TRBJ2-7
D: NA
DNA: TGTGCCAGCAGCGTAGAGGGCGGGATCCCCTACTGGGATTCCGAGCAGTACTTC
CDR3: CASSVEGGIPYWDSEQYF

size: NA
V: TRBV9
length: 18
J: TRBJ2-7
D: TRBD2
DNA: TGTGCCAGCAGCGTAAGGGACACTCTAGCGGGAGGGCCCTACGAGCAGTACTTC
CDR3: CASSVRDTLAGGPYEQYF

size: NA
V: TRBV2
length: 15
J: TRBJ2-7
D: NA
DNA: TGTGCCAGCGCCAAGGTCCCGGACGGGCGCTACGAGCAGTACTTC
CDR3: CASAKVPDGRYEQYF

size: NA
V: TRBV30
length: 10
J: TRBJ1-1
D: NA
DNA: TGTGCCTGGAGTAGGCAATTAGCTTTCTTT
CDR3: CAWSRQLAFF

size: once
V: TRBV5-1
length: 15
J: TRBJ2-7
D: TRBD2
DNA: TGCGCCAGCAGACAATTAGCGGGAGCTCTCTACGAGCAGTACTTC
CDR3: CASRQLAGALYEQYF

size: few
V: TRBV10-3
length: 12
J: TRBJ2-7
D: NA
DNA: TGTGCCATCTCGGGAACAGCCTACGAGCAGTACTTC
CDR3: CAISGTAYEQYF

size: NA
V: TRBV19
length: 13
J: TRBJ1-3
D: NA
DNA: TGTGCCAGTACGGACAGTCCTGGAAACACCATATATTTT
CDR3: CASTDSPGNTIYF

size: NA
V: TRBV19
length: 14
J: TRBJ2-7
D: TRBD2
DNA: TGTGCCAGTAGTTCTGGACTAGCCGCCTACGAGCAGTACTTC
CDR3: CASSSGLAAYEQYF

size: NA
V: TRBV19
length: 17
J: TRBJ1-5
D: NA
DNA: TGTGCCAGTAGTATCGTCAGCCAACTCTATAGCAATCAGCCCCAGCATTTT
CDR3: CASSIVSQLYSNQPQHF

size: many
V: TRBV5-1
length: 13
J: TRBJ1-1
D: NA
DNA: TGTGCCAGCAGCTTAGGCCTAAACACTGAAGCTTTCTTT
CDR3: CASSLGLNTEAFF

size: NA
V: TRBV7-9
length: 15
J: TRBJ2-3
D: NA
DNA: TGTGCCAGCAGCCCCGGGGTAGGGTCTGTAGATACGCAGTATTTT
CDR3: CASSPGVGSVDTQYF

size: many
V: TRBV27
length: 15
J: TRBJ2-5
D: NA
DNA: TGTGCCAGCAGTTTATCATTAGCGCTCCTTGAGACCCAGTACTTC
CDR3: CASSLSLALLETQYF

size: NA
V: TRBV10-3
length: 16
J: TRBJ2-5
D: TRBD2
DNA: TGTGCCATCAGTGAGTCCATAACTAGCGCACAAGAGACCCAGTACTTC
CDR3: CAISESITSAQETQYF

size: many
V: TRBV25-1
length: 18
J: TRBJ2-5
D: TRBD2
DNA: TGTGCCAGCAGTTCTCAAAGGGGGTGGATAGCGGGAAGCGAGACCCAGTACTTC
CDR3: CASSSQRGWIAGSETQYF

size: few
V: TRBV13
length: 15
J: TRBJ2-7
D: TRBD2
DNA: TGTGCCAGCAGCATCACTAGCGGGGGCTCCTACGAGCAGTACTTC
CDR3: CASSITSGGSYEQYF

size: many
V: TRBV27
length: 17
J: TRBJ2-7
D: TRBD2
DNA: TGTGCCAGCAGTTTAACCCCACTAGCGGGAGTTACCTACGAGCAGTACTTC
CDR3: CASSLTPLAGVTYEQYF

size: few
V: TRBV7-9
length: 15
J: TRBJ1-5
D: TRBD1
DNA: TGTGCCAGCAGCGACGGACAGGGCGAAACTCAGCCCCAGCATTTT
CDR3: CASSDGQGETQPQHF

size: many
V: TRBV28
length: 17
J: TRBJ2-7
D: TRBD2
DNA: TGTGCCAGCAGTTCGACTAGCGGGAGGGCCGGCTCCTACGAGCAGTACTTC
CDR3: CASSSTSGRAGSYEQYF

size: NA
V: TRBV6-2/TRBV6-3
length: 16
J: TRBJ2-3
D: TRBD2
DNA: TGTGCCAGCAGTTTACTAGCGTCCTCTAGCACAGATACGCAGTATTTT
CDR3: CASSLLASSSTDTQYF

size: few
V: TRBV20-1
length: 13
J: TRBJ1-1
D: NA
DNA: TGCAGTGCTAGGAGGGCCTTGAACACTGAAGCTTTCTTT
CDR3: CSARRALNTEAFF

size: few
V: TRBV5-1
length: 15
J: TRBJ2-1
D: TRBD2
DNA: TGCGCCAGCAGCCAGACTAGCGGGGCCTACAATGAGCAGTTCTTC
CDR3: CASSQTSGAYNEQFF